This T cell receptor (beta chain) was sequenced in a study of blood T cell repertoires in COVID-19. For the study at large: Acute-phase and convalescent COVID-19 samples originated in the United States, Italy and Spain. In each case, the material was cDNA or gDNA derived from T cells, B-cell-depleted T cells, or PBMCs.

Under the authors' procedure: Amplification with reference gene primers provided the estimates of nucleated cell counts. Profiled with immunoSEQ multiplex PCR; TCRdb holds only in-frame clones, not every one. The V and J calls and clone size are taken from that table; D and trimming were inferred from the DNA. The sample shows around 190,000 clones, about nine tenths of them seen only once. The TCR was taken from a man aged 18 to 29 who had recovered from COVID-19. The specimen was peripheral blood.

The CDR3 sequence is CASSHHRLDRDSSYEQYF. Written as DNA, the CDR3 is TGTGCCAGCAGTCATCACCGCCTTGACCGGGACAGTTCCTACGAGCAGTACTTC. The chain links TRBV6-6 to TRBJ2-7; TRBD1 matches at 7 bases. The junction had 17 bases not matched to a gene; V was cut back by 5 bases and J by 1 base. Germline V gives CDR1 MNHNY, CDR2 SVGAGI (reference sequence). CDR3 size: 18 residues.